One and the same sample provided the 3 T cell receptor beta chains below, sequenced in a study of CD8 T cells in ankylosing spondylitis. TCRdb called the 5' RACE reads again in MiXCR, with one record for every CDR3 protein. Here the sample spans some 200,000 distinct CDR3 sequences, roughly 12% being singletons. Sample: blood, either unsorted or a sorted T cell fraction (not recorded which). All receptors come from a male donor with ankylosing spondylitis or in good health (not recorded which).

This clonotype was picked up many times. V is TRBV5-6 and J is TRBJ2-1; 16 bases fit TRBD2. This CDR3 is built from 18 residues. The junction had 8 bases not matched to a gene; V was cut back by 0 bases and J by 8 bases. From germline, CDR1 is SGHDT and CDR2 YYEEEE. CDR3 DNA: TGTGCCAGCAGCTTGGGAATGGGACTAGCGGGAGGGCCGGATGAGCAGTTCTTC. It encodes CASSLGMGLAGGPDEQFF.

In its sample, this clonotype was seen a few times. The chain uses TRBV24-1 and TRBJ2-1; D perhaps matches TRBD2 (5 bases). The CDR3 spans 14 residues. Trimming cost V 5 bases and J 8 bases, with 15 bases left between them. From germline, CDR1 is KGHDR and CDR2 SFDVKD. CDR3 coding DNA: TGTGCCACCAGTGCCGGGATGGGGATCCATGAGCAGTTCTTC. Residues: CATSAGMGIHEQFF.

With regard to this clonotype: An end of the junction differs from the germline gene, which may be a read error. The rearrangement uses TRBV3-1 and TRBJ2-7; D not certain. Germline CDR1 LGHDT, CDR2 YNNKEL (reference sequence). This CDR3 has 14 amino acids. CDR3 in amino acids: CAGSLETIPYEQYF. The CDR3 DNA reads as TGTGCCGGCAGCCTCGAGACAATACCCTACGAGCAGTACTTC.